A selection of T cell receptor beta chains follows, all from one sample in a study of vaccination and CD4 T cells after COVID-19. One entry per CDR3 protein, called by TCRdb with MiXCR from the PCR reads. The sample lists about 9,500 distinct CDR3 sequences, roughly 67% occurring once. Their specific antigens are unknown. The sequencing sample was made of CD4+ T cells from blood, cultured in vitro. Receptors originate from a human donor who had recovered from COVID-19. The CDR3 runs from the conserved cysteine through the conserved F or W. The D gene is left open where the match is weak. Size values are once, few and many counts, or a class for expanded clones, and some rows have none.

>TRBV5-4|NA|TRBJ2-2|NA
CASSPEGLGRAGELFF
TGTGCCAGCAGCCCCGAAGGGCTGGGGCGGGCAGGGGAGCTGTTTTTT
>TRBV5-1|NA|TRBJ2-1|NA
CASSLEIQPNEQFF
TGCGCCAGCAGCTTGGAAATTCAGCCCAATGAGCAGTTCTTC
>TRBV12-5|NA|TRBJ1-2|TRBD1
CASGLFLGQGRNYGYTF
TGTGCTAGTGGTTTGTTCCTGGGACAGGGGAGAAACTATGGCTACACCTTC
>TRBV20-1|NA|TRBJ1-2|TRBD1
CSAREKGQGSGGYTF
TGCAGTGCTAGAGAAAAGGGACAGGGGAGTGGTGGCTACACCTTC
>TRBV2|NA|TRBJ2-2|TRBD1
CASRLTGAAPTGELFF
TGTGCCAGCAGATTGACAGGGGCCGCTCCCACCGGGGAGCTGTTTTTT
>TRBV7-2|few|TRBJ2-5|NA
CASSLVEGLVGSPRETQYF
TGTGCCAGCAGCTTAGTAGAGGGCCTGGTGGGGAGCCCCAGGGAGACCCAGTACTTC
>TRBV27|NA|TRBJ2-3|NA
CASGQGRTDTQYF
TGTGCCAGTGGGCAGGGGCGTACAGATACGCAGTATTTT
>TRBV20-1|few|TRBJ1-2|NA
CSPDPKGRGYTF
TGCAGTCCAGATCCCAAGGGAAGGGGCTACACCTTC
>TRBV12-3/TRBV12-4|NA|TRBJ1-1|NA
CASSLRGQPDTEAFF
TGTGCCAGCAGTTTGCGAGGACAGCCTGACACTGAAGCTTTCTTT
>TRBV6-5|NA|TRBJ1-6|NA
CASSYSKGFPSPLHF
TGTGCCAGCAGTTACTCGAAGGGATTTCCCTCACCCCTCCACTTT
>TRBV6-1|NA|TRBJ1-4|NA
CASTQNGEKLFF
TGTGCCAGCACCCAGAACGGGGAAAAACTGTTTTTT
>TRBV21-1|NA|TRBJ1-3|NA
CASEAGYSGNTIYF
TGTGCCAGCGAGGCGGGCTACTCTGGAAACACCATATATTTT
>TRBV6-2/TRBV6-3|NA|TRBJ1-5|NA
CASSSYSNQPQHF
TGTGCCAGCAGTTCATATAGCAATCAGCCCCAGCATTTT
>TRBV20-1|NA|TRBJ1-5|NA
CSARYGKPNQPQHF
TGCAGTGCTAGGTACGGGAAACCCAATCAGCCCCAGCATTTT
>TRBV7-9|once|TRBJ1-2|NA
CASSLEGTSYGYTF
TGCGCCAGCAGCTTGGAGGGAACAAGTTATGGCTACACCTTC
>TRBV6-2/TRBV6-3|NA|TRBJ2-3|NA
CASSYSFQGNTQYF
TGTGCCAGCAGTTACTCTTTTCAGGGAAATACGCAGTATTTT
>TRBV20-1|NA|TRBJ1-6|NA
CSAITSGARNSPLHF
TGCAGTGCCATTACCTCCGGGGCCCGAAATTCACCCCTCCACTTT
>TRBV6-1|few|TRBJ1-5|NA
CASSEGAGRSNQPQHF
TGTGCCAGCAGTGAGGGGGCAGGTCGGAGCAATCAGCCCCAGCATTTT
>TRBV27|NA|TRBJ1-6|NA
CASRKALGSYNSPLHF
TGTGCCAGCAGGAAAGCCCTAGGGTCCTATAATTCACCCCTCCACTTT
>TRBV7-2|NA|TRBJ1-4|TRBD1
CASSSAGTGGARGEKLFF
TGTGCCAGCAGCTCCGCCGGGACAGGGGGCGCCCGGGGGGAAAAACTGTTTTTT
>TRBV29-1|once|TRBJ2-5|TRBD1
CSVEGTGPYQETQYF
TGCAGCGTTGAAGGGACAGGTCCGTACCAAGAGACCCAGTACTTC
>TRBV7-3|NA|TRBJ2-1|TRBD2
CASSLQIGPPGGGGNNEQFF
TGTGCCAGCAGCCTGCAAATAGGTCCCCCCGGCGGGGGGGGGAACAATGAGCAGTTCTTC
>TRBV6-2/TRBV6-3|NA|TRBJ2-4|TRBD2
CASSSLILAGGPKNIQYF
TGTGCCAGCAGTTCCCTTATACTAGCGGGGGGACCCAAAAACATTCAGTACTTC
>TRBV6-5|NA|TRBJ1-6|NA
CASSYTRPASTSNSPLHF
TGTGCCAGCAGTTACACACGGCCAGCCTCGACATCGAATTCACCCCTCCACTTT
>TRBV4-1|NA|TRBJ1-5|NA
CASSPTAGVYQPQHF
TGCGCCAGCAGCCCCACCGCCGGGGTATACCAGCCCCAGCATTTT
>TRBV6-2/TRBV6-3|NA|TRBJ2-3|NA
CASSYLQGNTQYF
TGTGCCAGCAGTTACTTACAGGGAAATACGCAGTATTTT
>TRBV7-2|NA|TRBJ1-6|NA
CASSFLPEGMNNSPLHF
TGTGCCAGCAGCTTCTTACCGGAGGGGATGAACAATTCACCCCTCCACTTT
>TRBV7-2|few|TRBJ1-5|NA
CASSPGGGFGDQPQHF
TGTGCCAGCAGCCCCGGGGGGGGTTTTGGGGATCAGCCCCAGCATTTT
>TRBV7-2|NA|TRBJ2-2|TRBD2
CASSSRTETGTRITGELFF
TGTGCCAGCAGCTCACGTACCGAGACCGGGACTAGGATCACCGGGGAGCTGTTTTTT
>TRBV6-5|NA|TRBJ1-2|TRBD1
CASSYEGQANYGYTF
TGTGCCAGCAGTTACGAGGGACAGGCTAACTATGGCTACACCTTC
>TRBV27|NA|TRBJ1-5|TRBD1
CASRGQANQPQHF
TGTGCCAGCAGGGGACAGGCCAATCAGCCCCAGCATTTT
>TRBV18|NA|TRBJ2-4|NA
CASSPQKNLAKNIQYF
TGTGCCAGCTCACCACAGAAGAACTTAGCCAAAAACATTCAGTACTTC
>TRBV7-9|NA|TRBJ1-1|NA
CASSPSPLLQGSTEAFF
TGTGCCAGCAGCCCTAGCCCCCTTCTACAGGGAAGCACTGAAGCTTTCTTT
>TRBV7-8|NA|TRBJ1-6|TRBD1
CASRTGTGSSPLHF
TGTGCCAGCAGAACCGGGACAGGGTCTTCACCCCTCCACTTT
>TRBV7-2|few|TRBJ2-4|NA
CASSLGTGGEGRRVIQYF
TGTGCCAGCAGCTTAGGGACTGGCGGAGAGGGGCGGCGGGTCATTCAGTACTTC
>TRBV5-1|few|TRBJ1-6|NA
CASSPGQHSPLHF
TGCGCCAGCAGCCCCGGACAGCATTCACCCCTCCACTTT
>TRBV19|NA|TRBJ1-5|NA
CASSMSGALGAHKNQPQHF
TGTGCCAGTAGTATGAGTGGAGCCTTGGGGGCGCATAAAAATCAGCCCCAGCATTTT
>TRBV20-1|few|TRBJ1-4|NA
CSARGVVGEKLFF
TGCAGTGCTAGAGGGGTAGTGGGCGAAAAACTGTTTTTT
>TRBV12-3/TRBV12-4|NA|TRBJ1-5|NA
CASSFRSGDQPQHF
TGTGCCAGCAGTTTTAGATCAGGGGATCAGCCCCAGCATTTT
>TRBV6-1|NA|TRBJ2-3|NA
CASSEASSVRSGTQYF
TGTGCCAGCAGTGAAGCGAGCTCGGTAAGGTCGGGTACGCAGTATTTT
>TRBV24-1|NA|TRBJ2-1|TRBD1
CATSDSQSGGFDNEQFF
TGTGCCACCAGTGATTCCCAGTCAGGGGGCTTCGACAATGAGCAGTTCTTC
>TRBV20-1|few|TRBJ1-5|NA
CSASAGDGQPQHF
TGCAGTGCTAGTGCAGGGGATGGACAGCCCCAGCATTTT
>TRBV6-5|NA|TRBJ2-7|NA
CASSYFTRAEQYF
TGTGCCAGCAGTTACTTTACCCGGGCCGAGCAGTACTTC
>TRBV19|NA|TRBJ1-1|NA
CASSLPGPINTEAFF
TGTGCCAGTAGTCTACCGGGACCGATAAACACTGAAGCTTTCTTT
>TRBV20-1|NA|TRBJ2-3|NA
CSAREQGGLADTQYF
TGCAGTGCTAGAGAACAGGGCGGGCTCGCGGATACGCAGTATTTT
>TRBV7-2|NA|TRBJ1-4|NA
CASSLGPFEKLFF
TGTGCCAGCAGCTTAGGGCCCTTCGAAAAACTGTTTTTT
>TRBV2|few|TRBJ1-1|NA
CASIVSAGNTEAFF
TGTGCCAGCATTGTTTCGGCAGGGAACACTGAAGCTTTCTTT
>TRBV20-1|NA|TRBJ2-4|NA
CSASGLAKNIQYF
TGCAGTGCTAGTGGACTTGCCAAAAACATTCAGTACTTC
>TRBV6-1|few|TRBJ1-1|NA
CASKSGTMNTEAFF
TGTGCCAGCAAGTCCGGGACAATGAACACTGAAGCTTTCTTT
>TRBV6-5|NA|TRBJ1-2|NA
CASSYEMPSYGYTF
TGTGCCAGCAGTTACGAGATGCCCTCCTATGGCTACACCTTC
>TRBV29-1|NA|TRBJ2-7|NA
CSVASRLSYEQYF
TGCAGCGTTGCGAGCAGACTCTCTTACGAGCAGTACTTC
>TRBV25-1|NA|TRBJ1-2|NA
CASSEIRDWNYGYTF
TGTGCCAGCAGTGAAATCCGGGATTGGAACTATGGCTACACCTTC
>TRBV7-9|NA|TRBJ2-1|NA
CASSFLAEQFF
TGTGCCAGCAGCTTCTTGGCTGAGCAGTTCTTC
>TRBV29-1|few|TRBJ1-6|TRBD1
CSGHRQGAFDNSPLHF
TGCAGCGGCCATCGACAGGGGGCGTTCGATAATTCACCCCTCCACTTT